These T cell receptor beta chains were read from a single sample in a study of shared clonotypes between healthy human individuals. Sequencing used immunoSEQ multiplex PCR; TCRdb keeps in-frame clones, though not all of them. The sample includes about 2,100,000 clones, 90% to 95% of them seen just once. Material for sequencing was naive CD8+ T cells from PBMCs. These receptors came from a man aged 18 to 29 in good health. Some clones in this sample may be carry-over from other donors' samples. Each CDR3 is given with its conserved first and last residue. The D gene is left open where the match is weak.

.	TRBJ2-2	TRBV28	CASLIVNTGELFF	TGTGCCAGCTTAATAGTGAACACCGGGGAGCTGTTTTTT
TRBD1	TRBJ1-5	TRBV30	CAATTGGTQPQHF	TGTGCCGCTACTACAGGGGGCACTCAGCCCCAGCATTTT
TRBD1	TRBJ2-5	TRBV9	CASSVFSGGETQYF	TGTGCCAGCAGCGTATTTTCAGGGGGAGAGACCCAGTACTTC
.	TRBJ2-2	TRBV27	CASSTPPGTEYFTGELFF	TGTGCCAGCAGTACTCCGCCTGGGACGGAGTATTTCACCGGGGAGCTGTTTTTT
.	TRBJ2-5	TRBV25-1	CASRRGGPQETQYF	TGTGCCAGCCGTCGAGGCGGGCCCCAAGAGACCCAGTACTTC
TRBD2	TRBJ2-5	TRBV13	CASSSGRGQETQYF	TGTGCCAGCAGCTCGGGGAGGGGCCAAGAGACCCAGTACTTC
.	TRBJ2-4	TRBV5-5	CASIQQGGKNIQYF	TGTGCCAGCATCCAACAGGGTGGCAAAAACATTCAGTACTTC
.	TRBJ2-3	TRBV13	CASSFGRDGTDTQYF	TGTGCCAGCAGCTTTGGCAGGGACGGCACAGATACGCAGTATTTT
.	TRBJ2-3	TRBV4-3	CASSRDSTDTQYF	TGCGCCAGCAGTCGGGACTCCACAGATACGCAGTATTTT
.	TRBJ2-7	TRBV5-1	CASSWGLGGGEQYF	TGCGCCAGCAGCTGGGGCCTCGGGGGCGGCGAGCAGTACTTC
.	TRBJ2-5	TRBV4-2	CASNIPGEETQYF	TGTGCCAGCAACATTCCGGGCGAAGAGACCCAGTACTTC
TRBD1	TRBJ1-1	TRBV27	CASRTGAFEAFF	TGTGCCAGCCGGACAGGGGCGTTTGAAGCTTTCTTT
.	TRBJ2-1	TRBV15	CATSSVYPPNEQFF	TGTGCCACCAGCAGTGTTTATCCCCCCAATGAGCAGTTCTTC
.	TRBJ2-7	TRBV6-1	CASSETVYEQYF	TGTGCCAGCAGTGAGACTGTCTACGAGCAGTACTTC
TRBD2	TRBJ2-2	TRBV19	CASTPTSGGSGELFF	TGTGCCAGTACCCCGACTAGCGGGGGGTCCGGGGAGCTGTTTTTT
TRBD2	TRBJ2-7	TRBV27	CASGSGIEQYF	TGTGCCAGCGGTAGCGGGATTGAGCAGTACTTC
.	TRBJ1-1	TRBV9	CASSVGGNEAFF	TGTGCCAGCAGCGTAGGGGGGAATGAAGCTTTCTTT